This is a list of T cell receptor beta chains from one sample in a study of T cells in Graves' hyperthyroidism and ophthalmopathy. In TCRdb, the multiplex PCR reads were re-called with MiXCR into one record per CDR3 protein. The top ten clones hold less than 8.5% of a sample with about 700,000 distinct CDR3 sequences, roughly 45% of them seen once. Material: peripheral blood or thyroid tissue (not recorded which). Receptors originate from an adult man with Graves' disease, either hyperthyroidism or ophthalmopathy (not recorded which). Both conserved end residues are part of each CDR3. The D gene is left open where the match is weak. Some rows mark clone size as missing; the rest say once, few, many or name a class of expanded clone.

>TRBV7-2|NA|TRBD1|TRBJ1-6
CASSSPGTGDSPLHF
TGTGCCAGCAGCTCGCCCGGGACAGGGGATTCACCCCTCCACTTT
>TRBV20-1|NA|NA|TRBJ2-7
CSARARNGEQYF
TGCAGTGCTAGGGCGAGGAACGGCGAGCAGTACTTC
>TRBV2|NA|NA|TRBJ1-5
CASRAGDQPQHF
TGTGCCAGCAGGGCAGGGGATCAGCCCCAGCATTTT
>TRBV9|many|TRBD2|TRBJ2-7
CASSVLGGRDEQYF
TGTGCCAGCAGCGTATTAGGCGGGAGGGACGAGCAGTACTTC
>TRBV2|NA|NA|TRBJ1-5
CASSVGLRYSNQPQHF
TGTGCCAGCAGTGTGGGTCTAAGATATAGCAATCAGCCCCAGCATTTT
>TRBV7-8|NA|TRBD1|TRBJ1-6
CASSLAGGSNSPLHF
TGTGCCAGCAGCTTAGCAGGGGGCTCTAATTCACCCCTCCACTTT
>TRBV7-2|many|TRBD1|TRBJ2-7
CASSGDRRPYEQYF
TGTGCCAGCAGCGGGGACAGGAGGCCGTACGAGCAGTACTTC
>TRBV2|NA|TRBD2|TRBJ2-7
CASSEPGLAAYEQYF
TGTGCCAGCAGTGAACCGGGACTAGCGGCATACGAGCAGTACTTC
>TRBV7-9|many|TRBD1|TRBJ1-2
CASSPGQGDGYTF
TGTGCCAGCAGCCCGGGACAGGGTGATGGCTACACCTTC
>TRBV7-9|NA|NA|TRBJ1-4
CASSPAGATNEKLFF
TGTGCCAGCAGCCCCGCCGGTGCAACTAATGAAAAACTGTTTTTT
>TRBV20-1|NA|TRBD1|TRBJ2-5
CSAIPGQGAETQYF
TGCAGTGCTATACCGGGACAGGGGGCAGAGACCCAGTACTTC
>TRBV2|few|NA|TRBJ1-1
CASSEVGNQNTEAFF
TGTGCCAGCAGTGAGGTGGGCAATCAGAACACTGAAGCTTTCTTT
>TRBV7-2|many|TRBD2|TRBJ2-7
CASSRSGGAYEQYF
TGTGCCAGCAGCCGTAGCGGGGGGGCCTACGAGCAGTACTTC
>TRBV2|NA|NA|TRBJ1-1
CASSAPGSGAFF
TGTGCCAGCAGTGCCCCGGGATCAGGGGCTTTCTTT
>TRBV10-3|few|TRBD1|TRBJ2-7
CAIRGTGFGDEQYF
TGTGCCATCAGAGGGACAGGGTTCGGTGACGAGCAGTACTTC
>TRBV5-1|NA|NA|TRBJ1-4
CASSYTSGGEMFF
TGCGCCAGCAGCTACACTAGCGGGGGGGAAATGTTTTTT
>TRBV11-3|NA|NA|TRBJ2-6
CASSLGGPGDTGANVLTF
TGTGCCAGCAGCTTAGGGGGACCGGGGGACACTGGGGCCAACGTCCTGACTTTC
>TRBV2|once|NA|TRBJ2-6
CASSLHGSGANVLTF
TGTGCCAGCAGTCTACACGGGAGTGGGGCCAACGTCCTGACTTTC
>TRBV12-3/TRBV12-4|NA|TRBD1|TRBJ2-7
CASTPRDRAYEQYF
TGTGCCAGCACTCCCCGGGACAGGGCGTACGAGCAGTACTTC
>TRBV7-6|few|NA|TRBJ1-6
CASSLPLNSPLHF
TGTGCCAGCAGCTTACCGCTAAATTCACCCCTCCACTTT
>TRBV5-6|NA|TRBD1|TRBJ2-2
CASSLRQGASTGELFF
TGTGCCAGCAGCTTACGACAGGGGGCGAGCACCGGGGAGCTGTTTTTT
>TRBV25-1|NA|NA|TRBJ1-6
CASFEGGDLSNSPLHF
TGTGCCAGCTTTGAGGGAGGGGATTTATCTAATTCACCCCTCCACTTT
>TRBV29-1|NA|NA|TRBJ1-5
CSVGMGVNQPQHF
TGCAGCGTGGGCATGGGAGTCAATCAGCCCCAGCATTTT
>TRBV29-1|many|NA|TRBJ1-2
CSVGRHGQLYGYTF
TGCAGCGTCGGAAGGCACGGACAGCTCTATGGCTACACCTTC
>TRBV14|NA|NA|TRBJ2-5
CASSPGTGRGEETQYF
TGTGCCAGCAGCCCCGGGACAGGGCGGGGGGAAGAGACCCAGTACTTC
>TRBV7-9|NA|NA|TRBJ1-1
CASTVGGLNTEAFF
TGTGCCAGCACCGTCGGGGGCTTGAACACTGAAGCTTTCTTT
>TRBV10-3|many|TRBD1|TRBJ1-6
CAIRPGQGHNSPLHF
TGTGCCATCAGACCTGGACAGGGGCATAATTCACCCCTCCACTTT
>TRBV5-1|once|TRBD1|TRBJ1-6
CASSLLGQGAGSPLHF
TGCGCCAGCAGCTTGCTGGGACAGGGGGCTGGATCACCCCTCCACTTT
>TRBV5-1|once|NA|TRBJ2-7
CASSFSTQGDEQYF
TGCGCCAGCAGCTTCTCGACGCAGGGCGACGAGCAGTACTTC
>TRBV20-1|NA|NA|TRBJ1-5
CSAREGRDNQPQHF
TGCAGTGCTAGAGAGGGCAGGGACAATCAGCCCCAGCATTTT
>TRBV6-6|many|NA|TRBJ1-5
CASSDHQAGNQPQHF
TGTGCCAGCAGTGACCATCAGGCCGGCAATCAGCCCCAGCATTTT
>TRBV20-1|NA|NA|TRBJ2-7
CSANDRNSYEQYF
TGCAGTGCTAATGACAGAAACTCCTACGAGCAGTACTTC
>TRBV19|many|NA|TRBJ2-5
CASSIQGWETQYF
TGTGCCAGTAGTATACAGGGTTGGGAGACCCAGTACTTC
>TRBV24-1|NA|NA|TRBJ1-1
CATSWDPGRSTEAFF
TGTGCCACCAGTTGGGACCCGGGACGGAGCACTGAAGCTTTCTTT
>TRBV7-2|NA|NA|TRBJ1-6
CASSKEIKLNSPLHF
TGTGCCAGCAGCAAAGAAATTAAGTTGAATTCACCCCTCCACTTT
>TRBV25-1|NA|NA|TRBJ2-7
CASVAETYEQYF
TGTGCCAGCGTTGCGGAGACCTACGAGCAGTACTTC
>TRBV7-9|NA|NA|TRBJ1-1
CASSAQGPNTEAFF
TGTGCCAGCAGCGCACAGGGCCCGAACACTGAAGCTTTCTTT
>TRBV14|NA|NA|TRBJ2-5
CASSQDRGTQYF
TGTGCCAGCAGCCAAGATAGGGGGACCCAGTACTTC